This entry lists 27 T cell receptor beta chains sequenced from one sample in a study of blood T cell repertoires in COVID-19. Assay used: immunoSEQ multiplex PCR; TCRdb lists only in-frame clones, some missing. Here the sample spans about 260,000 clones, 86% being singletons. The specimen sequenced was PBMCs or T cells enriched from blood (not recorded which). These TCRs come from a woman aged 45-60 years who had recovered from COVID-19.

This clone has only a few counts. The chain is built from TRBV6-5 and TRBJ1-2; TRBD1 aligns across 10 bases. Germline V CDR1 and CDR2: MNHEY, SVGAGI. The CDR3 covers 14 residues. The junction had 2 bases not matched to a gene; V was cut back by 0 bases and J by 7 bases. The CDR3 sequence: CASSYSGQGFGYTF. CDR3 sequence (DNA): TGTGCCAGCAGTTACTCGGGACAGGGGTTTGGCTACACCTTC.

The chain joins TRBV6-6 to TRBJ2-3; D is uncertain. The V gene's germline CDR1 is MNHNY and CDR2 SVGAGI (reference sequence). The CDR3 totals 12 residues. V was pared by 6 bases and J by 4 bases, with 8 bases between. As DNA, the CDR3 is TGTGCCAGCAGGAGGATCGCAGATACGCAGTATTTT. Its protein is CASRRIADTQYF.

The table lists this clone with a count of one. The chain combines TRBV11-2 with TRBJ2-2; TRBD1 agrees at 8 bases. The CDR3 covers 16 residues. Germline V gene sequence: CDR1 SGHAT, CDR2 FQNNGV. The V segment lost 5 bases and the J segment 7 bases; nucleotides outside the gene matches: 12. This CDR3 is CASSLRTGFFSGELFF. The CDR3 DNA follows: TGTGCCAGCAGCCTCAGGACAGGGTTCTTTAGCGGGGAGCTGTTTTTT.

The V call is TRBV27, the J call TRBJ2-7; 7 nucleotides line up with TRBD2. Germline CDR1 and CDR2: MNHEY and SMNVEV (reference sequence). The CDR3 is 15 residues long. V lost 5 bases to trimming and J lost 0 bases; unmatched junction nucleotides: 7. CDR3 residues: CASSRGAGPSYEQYF. CDR3 coding DNA: TGTGCCAGCAGTCGCGGAGCGGGACCCTCCTACGAGCAGTACTTC.

The rearrangement links TRBV4-2 to TRBJ2-5; 7 nucleotides agree with TRBD2. Germline V gene lookup returns CDR1 LGHNA and CDR2 YNFKEQ. The CDR3 spans 12 residues. The J segment lost 6 bases and the V segment lost 3 bases, leaving 1 base of the junction unmatched. The CDR3 region is CASSQGGKTQYF. The CDR3 DNA reads as TGTGCCAGCAGCCAGGGGGGGAAGACCCAGTACTTC.

The chain has TRBV3-1 (or the pseudogene TRBV3-2) and TRBJ1-5, with a possible D match to TRBD1 (5 bases). The V end was cut by 4 bases, the J end by 5 bases, with 15 bases between. CDR1 is LGHDT and CDR2 is YNNKEL in the germline V gene (reference sequence). This CDR3 region has 15 residues. The CDR3 reads CASSPRDWGDQPQHF. The DNA of the CDR3 is TGTGCCAGCAGCCCCCGGGACTGGGGCGATCAGCCCCAGCATTTT.

This chain connects TRBV11-2 to TRBJ2-1, with D tentatively TRBD1 (6 bases). This CDR3 has 16 residues. CDR1 is SGHAT, CDR2 FQNNGV, per germline. Deletions cut 5 bases from V and 4 bases from J, with 18 bases between. The DNA for the CDR3 is TGTGCCAGCAGCCTCCAACAGGGAATCCGGTACAATGAGCAGTTCTTC. This codes for CASSLQQGIRYNEQFF.

This clone turned up a few times. V and J are TRBV11-2 and TRBJ1-2; D is undetermined. Germline-derived CDR1 and CDR2 are SGHAT and FQNNGV. Between the trimmed V and J ends, which lost 1 base and 3 bases, there was a span of 15 bases. The CDR3 has 16 residues. CDR3 amino acids: CASSLVRGRLHYGYTF. CDR3 sequence (DNA): TGTGCCAGCAGCTTAGTACGCGGTCGACTACACTATGGCTACACCTTC. The whole variable domain, filled in from reference TRBV11-2 and TRBJ1-2, reads EAGVAQSPRYKIIEKRQSVAFWCNPISGHATLYWYQQILGQGPKLLIQFQNNGVVDDSQLPKDRFSAERLKGVDSTLKIQPAKLEDSAVYLCASSLVRGRLHYGYTFGSGTRLTVV.

The chain combines TRBV2 with TRBJ2-2; tentative D call: TRBD2 (5 bases). The germline V gene encodes CDR1 SNHLY and CDR2 FYNNEI. V lost 8 bases and J lost 6, with 10 bases in between. The CDR3 contains 12 residues. In DNA, the CDR3 is TGTGCCAGCGTCCTAGCTTCCGGGGAGCTGTTTTTT. Protein product: CASVLASGELFF.

In its sample, this clone was seen a few times. The rearrangement uses TRBV5-1 and TRBJ2-5; tentative D call: TRBD2 (6 bases). The CDR3 is 13 residues long. Germline lookup yields CDR1 SGHRS and CDR2 YFSETQ. The ends were cut back, 5 bases at V and 1 base at J, with 9 bases in the middle. In nucleotides, the CDR3 is TGCGCCAGCAGGGAGGGTTCCCAAGAGACCCAGTACTTC. It codes for CASREGSQETQYF.

CDR3 loop: CASSVGHVDTEAFF. The CDR3 DNA follows: TGCGCCAGCAGTGTAGGACACGTGGATACTGAAGCTTTCTTT. V and J are TRBV5-1 and TRBJ1-1; possibly TRBD1 for D (5 bases). The CDR3 totals 14 residues. Germline CDR1 reads SGHRS; CDR2 reads YFSETQ. V lost 5 bases, J lost 5 bases, and 16 bases lay in between.

The chain links TRBV18 to TRBJ2-7; D is possibly TRBD1 (5 bases). V lost 2 bases to trimming and J lost 1 base, with 9 bases between them. Per germline, CDR1 KGHSH and CDR2 LQKENI. This CDR3 contains 14 residues. As DNA, the CDR3 is TGTGCCAGCTCACCAGCGACAGTTTCCTACGAGCAGTACTTC. Its protein is CASSPATVSYEQYF.

The chain joins TRBV7-6 to TRBJ2-3; 12 nucleotides line up with TRBD2. V gave up 3 bases and J gave up 0 bases; unmatched junction bases: 10. The CDR3 is 19 residues long. The germline V gene has CDR1 SGHVS and CDR2 FNYEAQ. The CDR3 DNA reads TGTGCCAGCAGCTTCCGGCCACTAGCGGGAGGCACTAGCACAGATACGCAGTATTTT. Its protein product is CASSFRPLAGGTSTDTQYF.

The chain recombines TRBV11-2 with TRBJ2-1; TRBD2 aligns across 7 bases. Unmatched junction bases numbered 9, after V lost 3 bases and J lost 7 bases. Germline loops: CDR1 SGHAT, CDR2 FQNNGV. This CDR3 is 15 amino acids long. CDR3 bases: TGTGCCAGCAGCTTGCGACGGGAGGTAGGAAATGAGCAGTTCTTC. Amino acid sequence: CASSLRREVGNEQFF.

The chain recombines TRBV7-2 with TRBJ1-5, with D possibly being TRBD1 (5 bases). The CDR3 loop spans 13 amino acids. CDR1 SGHTA and CDR2 FQGNSA come from the germline V gene. V lost 5 bases to trimming and J lost 6 bases, with 11 bases between them. CDR3 nucleotide sequence: TGTGCCAGCAGCCGGACATATCGTCAGCCCCAGCATTTT. Its translation is CASSRTYRQPQHF.

The CDR3 loop reads CASRTVAGPQHF. Written as DNA, the CDR3 is TGTGCCAGCAGGACCGTAGCGGGGCCCCAGCATTTT. The J gene is TRBJ1-5, the V gene TRBV27; no clear D gene. V lost 6 bases and J 9 bases, leaving 12 bases between the germline ends. CDR3 length: 12 amino acids. The germline CDR1 and CDR2 sequences are MNHEY and SMNVEV (reference sequence).

The V call is TRBV7-9, the J call TRBJ1-5; 9 positions agree with TRBD1. The CDR3 length is 16 residues. The V segment lost 5 bases and the J segment 2 bases; nucleotides outside the gene matches: 7. CDR1 SEHNR and CDR2 FQNEAQ come from the germline V gene (reference sequence). This chain's CDR3 is CASSPNRTGGNQPQHF. The CDR3 DNA follows: TGTGCCAGCAGCCCGAATCGGACAGGGGGCAATCAGCCCCAGCATTTT.

V is TRBV12-3 or TRBV12-4 and J is TRBJ1-3, with D possibly being TRBD1 (6 bases). V was shortened by 3 bases and J by 10 bases, with 10 bases between the two germline ends. This CDR3 is 12 amino acids long. CDR3 residues: CASSFTGTTIYF. The DNA for the CDR3 is TGTGCCAGCAGTTTTACAGGGACGACCATATATTTT.

The chain links TRBV2 to TRBJ1-5, with TRBD1 matching 8 bases. This CDR3 comprises 14 residues. V gave up 6 bases and J gave up 6 bases; unmatched junction bases: 7. CDR1 is SNHLY, CDR2 FYNNEI, per germline. For the CDR3, the DNA is TGTGCCAGCAGAGCCGGACAGGGTGGTCAGCCCCAGCATTTT. Protein product: CASRAGQGGQPQHF.

The chain joins TRBV7-3 to TRBJ1-1, with 8 positions matching TRBD1. V lost 3 bases, J lost 5 bases, and 11 bases stayed unmatched. The CDR3 spans 16 residues. The V gene's germline CDR1 is SGHTA and CDR2 FQGTGA. In nucleotides, the CDR3 is TGTGCCAGCAGCTTCTCAGGGGGCAGTCTAGGAACTGAAGCTTTCTTT. It codes for CASSFSGGSLGTEAFF. The full variable domain, with the rest looked up from reference TRBV7-3 and TRBJ1-1, is GAGVSQTPSNKVTEKGKYVELRCDPISGHTALYWYRQSLGQGPEFLIYFQGTGAADDSGLPNDRFFAVRPEGSVSTLKIQRTERGDSAVYLCASSFSGGSLGTEAFFGQGTRLTVV.

The V gene is TRBV28, the J gene TRBJ1-1; 7 nucleotides align to TRBD1. The length of the CDR3 is 14 residues. Germline values: CDR1 MDHEN, CDR2 SYDVKM. V trimming: 8 bases; J trimming: 1 base; junction bases outside the gene matches: 7. CDR3 amino acids: CASPPNRGNTEAFF. The CDR3 DNA sequence: TGTGCCAGCCCGCCAAACAGGGGGAACACTGAAGCTTTCTTT.

This clone came up a few times. The CDR3 DNA sequence: TGTGCCAGCAGCTTAGAACAGGGATGGGAAAAACTGTTTTTT. This codes for CASSLEQGWEKLFF. The V call is TRBV7-9, the J call TRBJ1-4; weak D call: TRBD1 (6 bases). V lost 1 base, J lost 8 bases, and 11 bases lay in between. The germline CDR1 and CDR2 sequences are SEHNR and FQNEAQ (reference sequence). CDR3 size: 14 residues.

The chain uses TRBV27 and TRBJ2-7, with 12 positions matching TRBD2. V gave up 4 bases and J gave up 7 bases; unmatched junction bases: 11. CDR3 length: 16 residues. CDR1 is MNHEY, CDR2 SMNVEV, per germline (reference sequence). CDR3 sequence: CASSSPSGGASGEQYF. The CDR3 DNA sequence: TGTGCCAGCAGTTCCCCTAGCGGGGGGGCCTCGGGGGAGCAGTACTTC.

The chain employs TRBV6-4 and TRBJ1-1; D is uncertain. CDR3 length: 13 amino acids. With 5 bases removed from V and 0 bases from J, the gap between germline ends came to 7 bases. Germline V CDR1 and CDR2: MRHNA, SNTAGT. The CDR3 region is CASSYDMNTEAFF. The CDR3 DNA is TGTGCCAGCAGTTATGACATGAACACTGAAGCTTTCTTT.

This clone showed up just once. The chain links TRBV27 to TRBJ1-5; a weak D match, TRBD1 (5 bases). Per germline, CDR1 MNHEY and CDR2 SMNVEV (reference sequence). V was trimmed by 8 bases and J by 3 bases, leaving 11 bases between them. The CDR3 loop spans 13 amino acids. The chain's CDR3 is CASGVGANQPQHF. In DNA, the CDR3 is TGTGCCAGCGGGGTTGGGGCCAATCAGCCCCAGCATTTT.

The chain employs TRBV6-5 and TRBJ2-7; 7 positions agree with TRBD1. The ends lost 6 bases at V and 3 bases at J; junction bases unmatched: 5. CDR3 length equals 13 residues. Germline assignment: CDR1 MNHEY and CDR2 SVGAGI. The CDR3 here is CASSVDRFYEQYF. The CDR3 coding sequence is TGTGCCAGCAGCGTGGACAGGTTCTACGAGCAGTACTTC.

The chain links TRBV7-6 to TRBJ1-5; D not resolved. The CDR3 extends over 17 amino acids. Germline V lookup: CDR1 SGHVS, CDR2 FNYEAQ. V was clipped by 5 bases and J by 5 bases, with 22 bases between them. The CDR3 protein is CASSPNPGSFPDQPQHF. CDR3 nucleotide sequence: TGTGCCAGCAGCCCCAATCCCGGGTCATTCCCTGATCAGCCCCAGCATTTT. The full variable domain, completed using reference TRBV7-6 and TRBJ1-5, is GAGVSQSPRYKVTKRGQDVALRCDPISGHVSLYWYRQALGQGPEFLTYFNYEAQQDKSGLPNDRFSAERPEGSISTLTIQRTEQRDSAMYRCASSPNPGSFPDQPQHFGDGTRLSIL.